This T cell receptor (beta chain) was identified during a study of chemoradiotherapy in HPV16-positive cancers. As for the study in general: Candidate HPV-specific T-cell clones and common TCR motifs came from functional assays in a couple of HPV16-positive patients. Study-wide points: Candidate HPV-specific clones and E7-related TCR motifs grew in tumor during treatment.

With 1 base removed from V and 6 bases from J, the gap between germline ends came to 12 bases. Germline V gene lookup returns CDR1 SGHAT and CDR2 FQNNGV. This CDR3 comprises 15 residues. Samples were taken several times over chemoradiotherapy. TCRdb keeps only in-frame clones here, not all; method: immunoSEQ multiplex PCR. The table has about 19,000 clones, roughly 82% seen once; the top ten hold roughly 3.7%. Of note for this clone: As yet, its antigen is unknown.

Source: blood, taken from a patient who underwent chemoradiotherapy. The rearrangement joins TRBV11-2 to TRBJ1-4, with a tentative D call TRBD1 (5 bases). The sequence was collected from a human donor with HPV-associated anogenital cancer. The CDR3: CASSLAGTWYEKLFF. In DNA, the CDR3 is TGTGCCAGCAGCTTAGCCGGGACCTGGTATGAAAAACTGTTTTTT. Combining the CDR3 with reference TRBV11-2 and TRBJ1-4 gives the whole variable domain EAGVAQSPRYKIIEKRQSVAFWCNPISGHATLYWYQQILGQGPKLLIQFQNNGVVDDSQLPKDRFSAERLKGVDSTLKIQPAKLEDSAVYLCASSLAGTWYEKLFFGSGTQLSVL.